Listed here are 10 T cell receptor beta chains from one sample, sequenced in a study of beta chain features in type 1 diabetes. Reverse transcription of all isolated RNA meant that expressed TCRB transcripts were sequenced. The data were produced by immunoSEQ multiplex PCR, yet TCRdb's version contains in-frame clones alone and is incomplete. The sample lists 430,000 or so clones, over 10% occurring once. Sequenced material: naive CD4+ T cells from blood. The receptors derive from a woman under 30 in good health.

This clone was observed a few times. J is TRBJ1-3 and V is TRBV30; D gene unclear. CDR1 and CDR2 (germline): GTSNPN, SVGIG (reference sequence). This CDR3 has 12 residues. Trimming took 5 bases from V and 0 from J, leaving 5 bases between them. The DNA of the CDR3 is TGTGCCTGGGGGTCCTCTGGAAACACCATATATTTT. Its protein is CAWGSSGNTIYF.

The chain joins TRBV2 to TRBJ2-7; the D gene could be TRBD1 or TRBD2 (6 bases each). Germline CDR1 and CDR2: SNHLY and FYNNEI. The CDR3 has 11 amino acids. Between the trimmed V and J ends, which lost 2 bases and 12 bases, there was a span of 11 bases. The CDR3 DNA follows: TGTGCCAGCAGTGAACAAGGGGGACTGTACGTC. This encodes CASSEQGGLYV.

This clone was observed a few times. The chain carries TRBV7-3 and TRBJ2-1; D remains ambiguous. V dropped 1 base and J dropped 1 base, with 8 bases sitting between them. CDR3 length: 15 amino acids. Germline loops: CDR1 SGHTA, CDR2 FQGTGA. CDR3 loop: CASSLRSSSYNEQFF. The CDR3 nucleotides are TGTGCCAGCAGCTTAAGATCCAGTTCCTACAATGAGCAGTTCTTC. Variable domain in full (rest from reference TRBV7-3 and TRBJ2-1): GAGVSQTPSNKVTEKGKYVELRCDPISGHTALYWYRQSLGQGPEFLIYFQGTGAADDSGLPNDRFFAVRPEGSVSTLKIQRTERGDSAVYLCASSLRSSSYNEQFFGPGTRLTVL.

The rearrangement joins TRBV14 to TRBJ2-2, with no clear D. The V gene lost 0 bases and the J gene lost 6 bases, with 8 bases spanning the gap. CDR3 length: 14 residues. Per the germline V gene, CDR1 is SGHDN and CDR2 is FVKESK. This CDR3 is CASSQDLRAGELFF. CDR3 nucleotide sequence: TGTGCCAGCAGCCAAGATCTGAGAGCCGGGGAGCTGTTTTTT.

For the CDR3, the DNA is TGTGCCACCGGGGGCCACACTGAAGCTTTCTTT. The encoded protein is CATGGHTEAFF. The V and J genes are TRBV2 and TRBJ1-1, with D perhaps matching TRBD1 (6 bases). The CDR3 totals 11 residues. Germline V gene data show CDR1 as SNHLY and CDR2 as FYNNEI. V lost 10 bases to trimming and J lost 3 bases, with 9 bases between them.

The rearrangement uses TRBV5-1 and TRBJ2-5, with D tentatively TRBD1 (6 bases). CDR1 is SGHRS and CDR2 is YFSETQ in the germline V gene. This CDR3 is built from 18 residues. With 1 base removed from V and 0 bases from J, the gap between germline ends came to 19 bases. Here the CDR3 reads CASSLQPQGTAYQETQYF. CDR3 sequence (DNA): TGCGCCAGCAGCTTGCAGCCACAGGGAACGGCATACCAAGAGACCCAGTACTTC.

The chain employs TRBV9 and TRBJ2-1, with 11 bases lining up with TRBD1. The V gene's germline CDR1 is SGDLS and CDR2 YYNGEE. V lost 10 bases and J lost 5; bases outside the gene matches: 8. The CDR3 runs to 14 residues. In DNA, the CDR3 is TGTGCCCTCTCACCGGGACAGGGGGACAATGAGCAGTTCTTC. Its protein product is CALSPGQGDNEQFF.

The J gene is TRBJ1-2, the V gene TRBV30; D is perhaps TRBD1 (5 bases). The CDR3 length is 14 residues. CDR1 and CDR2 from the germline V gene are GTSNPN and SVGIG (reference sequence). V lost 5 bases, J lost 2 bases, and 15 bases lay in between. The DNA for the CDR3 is TGTGCCTGGCGCGGACACGGGCTAAACTATGGCTACACCTTC. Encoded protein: CAWRGHGLNYGYTF.

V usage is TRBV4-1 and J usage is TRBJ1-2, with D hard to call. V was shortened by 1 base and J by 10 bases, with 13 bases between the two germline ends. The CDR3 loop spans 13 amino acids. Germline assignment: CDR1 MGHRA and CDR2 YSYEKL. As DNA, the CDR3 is TGCGCCAGCAGCCAAGTTCATGCCCTTCTCTACACCTTC. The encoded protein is CASSQVHALLYTF.

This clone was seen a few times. The CDR3 coding sequence is TGCGCCAGCAGCTTCGAAGCGTCGAACCACAATGAGCAGTTCTTC. Encoded protein: CASSFEASNHNEQFF. V gene TRBV5-1 combines with J gene TRBJ2-1; D is unclear. Trimming shortened V by 2 bases and J by 5 bases, and 14 bases separated the two germline ends. Germline V gene sequence: CDR1 SGHRS, CDR2 YFSETQ. This CDR3 spans 15 amino acids.